This T cell receptor (beta chain) was identified in a study of blood T cell repertoires in COVID-19. Study-wide background: Samples representing acute and convalescent COVID-19 were sourced from the United States, Italy and Spain.

CDR3 length: 16 amino acids. Trimming shortened V by 0 bases and J by 7 bases, and 15 bases separated the two germline ends. Germline CDR1 reads KGHDR; CDR2 reads SFDVKD. Participants reported their clinical history, and cohort assignment relied on those reports. Sequencing was performed with immunoSEQ multiplex PCR; in TCRdb, only in-frame clones are kept and a portion is missing. The sample includes some 260,000 clones, around 84% of them seen just once. The sample taken for sequencing was PBMCs or T cells enriched from blood (not recorded which). The sequence was collected from a man aged 30 to 45 with acute COVID-19. This chain uses TRBV24-1 with TRBJ2-1; no clear D gene. CDR3 in amino acids: CATSDLAPGSRNEQFF. For the CDR3, the DNA is TGTGCCACCAGTGATTTGGCGCCAGGCAGTAGGAATGAGCAGTTCTTC.